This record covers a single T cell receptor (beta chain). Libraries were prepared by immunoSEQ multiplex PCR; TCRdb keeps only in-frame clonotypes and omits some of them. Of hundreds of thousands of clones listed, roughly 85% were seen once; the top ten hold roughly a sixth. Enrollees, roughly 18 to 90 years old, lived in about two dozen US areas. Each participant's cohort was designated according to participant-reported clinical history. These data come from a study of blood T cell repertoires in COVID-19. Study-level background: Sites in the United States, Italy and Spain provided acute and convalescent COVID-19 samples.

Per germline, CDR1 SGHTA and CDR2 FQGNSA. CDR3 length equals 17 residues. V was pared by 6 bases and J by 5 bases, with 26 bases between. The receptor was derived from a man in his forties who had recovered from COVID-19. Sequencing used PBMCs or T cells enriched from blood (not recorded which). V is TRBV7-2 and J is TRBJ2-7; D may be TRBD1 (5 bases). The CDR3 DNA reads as TGTGCCAGCAGTAAGCCCCCCCGGGCCGTAAAGGGGAACGAGCAGTACTTC. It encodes CASSKPPRAVKGNEQYF.